Each of the 18 T cell receptor beta chains below was sequenced from the same sample in a study of shared clonotypes between healthy human individuals. Repertoires were generated with immunoSEQ multiplex PCR, while TCRdb's copy carries only in-frame clones and drops some. The sample carries 1,100,000 or so clones, 70% to 80% recorded once. Sequencing input: memory CD4+ T cells from PBMCs. The subset denotes: CD45RA-negative fraction. The receptors stem from a man aged 18 to 29 in good health. Some clones in this sample may be carry-over from other donors' samples.

The chain has TRBV28 and TRBJ2-7; the match to TRBD1 covers 7 bases. Germline lookup yields CDR1 MDHEN and CDR2 SYDVKM. The CDR3 is 15 amino acids. Trimming removed 7 bases from V and 3 bases from J; junction bases left unmatched: 12. The CDR3 DNA follows: TGTGCCAGCACCCGGGTGGGCAGGGGGATCTACGAGCAGTACTTC. It is translated as CASTRVGRGIYEQYF. The full variable domain, its missing parts supplied by reference TRBV28 and TRBJ2-7, is DVKVTQSSRYLVKRTGEKVFLECVQDMDHENMFWYRQDPGLGLRLIYFSYDVKMKEKGDIPEGYSVSREKKERFSLILESASTNQTSMYLCASTRVGRGIYEQYFGPGTRLTVT.

This chain links TRBV19 with TRBJ2-7; perhaps TRBD2 as D (5 bases). V lost 5 bases and J 2 bases, leaving 13 bases between the germline ends. The CDR3 consists of 14 residues. Germline V gene sequence: CDR1 LNHDA, CDR2 SQIVND (reference sequence). CDR3 sequence reads: CASSPRSGAYEQYF. DNA for the CDR3: TGTGCCAGTAGTCCACGGTCCGGGGCCTACGAGCAGTACTTC.

The CDR3 nucleotides read TGTGCCAGTAACGTCGACAGGCGACCGGATAACTATGGCTACACCTTC. Protein: CASNVDRRPDNYGYTF. This chain connects TRBV19 to TRBJ1-2; weak D call: TRBD1 (6 bases). This CDR3 contains 16 residues. The germline V gene has CDR1 LNHDA and CDR2 SQIVND (reference sequence). Between the trimmed V and J ends, which lost 7 bases and 1 base, there was a span of 19 bases. The complete variable domain, with remaining parts taken from reference TRBV19 and TRBJ1-2, reads DGGITQSPKYLFRKEGQNVTLSCEQNLNHDAMYWYRQDPGQGLRLIYYSQIVNDFQKGDIAEGYSVSREKKESFPLTVTSAQKNPTAFYLCASNVDRRPDNYGYTFGSGTRLTVV.

The chain uses TRBV5-4 and TRBJ2-7, with 12 bases matching TRBD2. With 4 bases clipped from V and 6 bases from J, the junction kept 8 bases outside the gene matches. The CDR3 contains 15 residues. Germline-derived CDR1 and CDR2 are SGHNT and YYREEE (reference sequence). CDR3 protein: CASSVGLAGAAEQYF. The CDR3 coding sequence is TGTGCCAGCAGCGTGGGACTAGCGGGTGCAGCCGAGCAGTACTTC.

The chain recombines TRBV10-3 with TRBJ1-5; a possible D gene is TRBD1 (5 bases). The germline gives CDR1 ENHRY, CDR2 SYGVKD. V lost 2 bases, J lost 1 base, and 15 bases lay in between. This CDR3 is built from 17 residues. The CDR3 coding sequence is TGTGCCATCAGTGAGACGGGACCCTGGGGGAGCAATCAGCCCCAGCATTTT. Protein product: CAISETGPWGSNQPQHF.

The gene calls are TRBV7-2 and TRBJ2-3; 13 nucleotides align to TRBD2. This CDR3 contains 16 residues. Germline V gene sequence: CDR1 SGHTA, CDR2 FQGNSA. The trim removed 3 bases at V and 4 bases at J, leaving 4 bases unmatched. The CDR3 DNA follows: TGTGCCAGCAGCTTCGGTACTAGCGGGAGGGCAGATACGCAGTATTTT. Its translation is CASSFGTSGRADTQYF.

CDR3 sequence: CASSLTLSGPQHF. CDR3 DNA sequence: TGTGCCAGCAGCCTAACCCTATCGGGTCCCCAGCATTTT. The chain employs TRBV27 and TRBJ1-5; the D is unclear. The V gene lost 6 bases and the J gene lost 10 bases, with 16 bases spanning the gap. CDR1 is MNHEY, CDR2 SMNVEV, per germline (reference sequence). This CDR3 has 13 residues.

This clone was counted a single time. J is TRBJ2-4 and V is TRBV5-1; possible D gene TRBD2, 5 bases. The CDR3 extends over 13 amino acids. Germline assignment: CDR1 SGHRS and CDR2 YFSETQ. The germline V and J ends were trimmed by 2 bases and 5 bases, with 8 bases remaining between them. CDR3 nucleotides: TGCGCCAGCAGCTTAACCGGGGAAAACATTCAGTACTTC. It is translated as CASSLTGENIQYF.

The rearrangement links TRBV5-4 to TRBJ1-6; D perhaps matches TRBD1 (5 bases). Germline V gives CDR1 SGHNT, CDR2 YYREEE (reference sequence). There are 15 residues in the CDR3. Deletions cut 4 bases from V and 7 bases from J, with 15 bases between. The CDR3 nucleotides are TGTGCCAGCAGCCGGGGGTTAGGGGTCAATTCACCCCTCCACTTT. Residues: CASSRGLGVNSPLHF.

This clone has only one observation. The rearrangement links TRBV7-9 to TRBJ1-1; D call uncertain. V lost 5 bases and J 1 base, leaving 11 bases between the germline ends. This CDR3 spans 14 amino acids. Germline V gene sequence: CDR1 SEHNR, CDR2 FQNEAQ (reference sequence). CDR3 in amino acids: CASSIQNSNTEAFF. CDR3 bases: TGTGCCAGCAGCATACAAAATTCGAACACTGAAGCTTTCTTT.

The rearrangement uses TRBV15 and TRBJ2-1, with TRBD2 identical over 12 bases. In germline, CDR1 is LNHNV, CDR2 YYDKDF (reference sequence). Unmatched junction bases numbered 4, after V lost 5 bases and J lost 2 bases. The CDR3 runs to 16 residues. The CDR3 DNA sequence: TGTGCCACCAGCCTAGCGGGAGGGCCCCCCTACAATGAGCAGTTCTTC. Translated: CATSLAGGPPYNEQFF.

A word on this clone: This may stem from a read error, because a much larger clone lies one nucleotide away. The chain has TRBV2 and TRBJ1-4, with D unclear. This CDR3 is built from 13 residues. Germline V gene data show CDR1 as SNHLY and CDR2 as FYNNEI. V was clipped by 6 bases and J by 6 bases, with 11 bases between them. The CDR3 sequence: CASSGMGDEKLFF. CDR3 in DNA: TGTGCCAGCAGCGGGATGGGTGATGAAAAACTGTTTTTT.

V is TRBV6-6 and J is TRBJ2-1, with no clear D. Germline CDR1 and CDR2: MNHNY and SVGAGI (reference sequence). The CDR3 has 14 residues. Trimming left V 6 bases short and J 5 bases short, with 14 bases between. As DNA, the CDR3 is TGTGCCAGCAGATGGGATTGGGGAAACAATGAGCAGTTCTTC. The encoded protein is CASRWDWGNNEQFF.

The rearrangement joins TRBV5-1 to TRBJ1-2; 8 bases agree with TRBD1. Germline CDR1 reads SGHRS; CDR2 reads YFSETQ. This CDR3 spans 16 amino acids. The V and J ends lost 4 bases and 5 bases, in that order; junction bases with no gene match: 13. The DNA of the CDR3 is TGCGCCAGCAGCCAAGGGACAGGTCCGGGGTTTTATGGCTACACCTTC. Its protein product is CASSQGTGPGFYGYTF.

The chain uses TRBV28 and TRBJ2-7, with TRBD1 identical over 8 bases. This CDR3 comprises 15 residues. Unmatched junction bases numbered 12, after V lost 7 bases and J lost 4 bases. Germline values: CDR1 MDHEN, CDR2 SYDVKM. The CDR3 loop is CASIPQAGGMYEQYF. CDR3 coding DNA: TGTGCCAGCATCCCCCAGGCAGGGGGCATGTACGAGCAGTACTTC. The variable domain in full, with the rest retrieved from reference TRBV28 and TRBJ2-7, is DVKVTQSSRYLVKRTGEKVFLECVQDMDHENMFWYRQDPGLGLRLIYFSYDVKMKEKGDIPEGYSVSREKKERFSLILESASTNQTSMYLCASIPQAGGMYEQYFGPGTRLTVT.

The chain joins TRBV28 to TRBJ1-2, with 7 bases fitting TRBD1. Germline trimming cut 5 bases from V and 4 bases from J; bases unmatched to any gene: 7. This CDR3 is built from 14 residues. Germline V CDR1 and CDR2: MDHEN, SYDVKM. The CDR3 region is CASSPPGQIYGYTF. In nucleotides, the CDR3 is TGTGCCAGCAGTCCCCCGGGACAGATCTATGGCTACACCTTC.

The chain joins TRBV5-1 to TRBJ2-7, with D maybe TRBD1 (5 bases). Trimming took off 0 bases at V and 5 bases at J, with 9 bases between the two ends. Germline lookup yields CDR1 SGHRS and CDR2 YFSETQ. The CDR3 length is 13 residues. CDR3 amino acids: CASSLAQGNEQYF. Here the CDR3 DNA reads TGCGCCAGCAGCTTGGCCCAGGGCAACGAGCAGTACTTC.

This clone has a single count. The chain has TRBV19 and TRBJ2-5, with 10 bases lining up with TRBD2. CDR1 LNHDA and CDR2 SQIVND come from the germline V gene (reference sequence). V shed 6 bases and J 4 bases; nucleotides not matched to a gene: 8. CDR3 length equals 15 residues. The CDR3 sequence: CASRRLAGVTETQYF. CDR3 in DNA: TGTGCCAGTAGGAGGCTAGCGGGAGTCACAGAGACCCAGTACTTC.